These T cell receptor beta chains were read from a single sample in a study of T cells in Graves' hyperthyroidism and ophthalmopathy. TCRdb analysed the multiplex PCR reads with MiXCR anew, one entry per CDR3 protein. The data show a few hundred thousand distinct CDR3 sequences, with about 15% seen just once and about 7% held by the top ten. Material for sequencing was blood. These receptor sequences come from a woman in her 30s with Graves' hyperthyroidism. Each CDR3 is given with its conserved first and last residue. The order of the fields is V gene, CDR3 protein.

V gene: TRBV7-9
CDR3 protein: CASSSTGDQPQHF

V gene: TRBV30
CDR3 protein: CAWRAWAASSGNTIYF

V gene: TRBV27
CDR3 protein: CASSLVGDLQPQHF

V gene: TRBV30
CDR3 protein: CAWSVGVGTQYF

V gene: TRBV11-3
CDR3 protein: CASSNRGGNGYTF

V gene: TRBV29-1
CDR3 protein: CSAGRGTEAFF

V gene: TRBV27
CDR3 protein: CASSKGRMRQLFF

V gene: TRBV20-1
CDR3 protein: CSAREYLVTAYEQYF

V gene: TRBV30
CDR3 protein: CAWANTGAGQYF

V gene: TRBV6-1
CDR3 protein: CASSSVGTSGSTTSSYNEQFF

V gene: TRBV14
CDR3 protein: CASSHRQENYGYTF

V gene: TRBV20-1
CDR3 protein: CSARRLAPYNEQFF

V gene: TRBV5-4
CDR3 protein: CASSSAGGPNEQFF

V gene: TRBV2
CDR3 protein: CATGTVQETQYF

V gene: TRBV20-1
CDR3 protein: CSAFRDSTYEQYF

V gene: TRBV12-3/TRBV12-4
CDR3 protein: CASSLVGTVTIGEQFF

V gene: TRBV3-1
CDR3 protein: CASSQVSGVGNTEAFF

V gene: TRBV6-1
CDR3 protein: CASIRDTIMNTEAFF

V gene: TRBV7-9
CDR3 protein: CASSARRDRGNQPQHF

V gene: TRBV20-1
CDR3 protein: CSAEPGLAGANDNEQFF

V gene: TRBV7-9
CDR3 protein: CASSQAGGGGSYNEQFF

V gene: TRBV6-2/TRBV6-3
CDR3 protein: CASSSRLALSTDTQYF

V gene: TRBV19
CDR3 protein: CASAGFSGANVLTF

V gene: TRBV27
CDR3 protein: CASRSAEGGDNEQFF

V gene: TRBV27
CDR3 protein: CASSFSGRLVWANEQFF

V gene: TRBV7-3
CDR3 protein: CASSYTRSPYNEQFF

V gene: TRBV14
CDR3 protein: CASSQGRGILSGNTIYF

V gene: TRBV3-1
CDR3 protein: CASSQDQGITIYF

V gene: TRBV2
CDR3 protein: CASSEPTTRDRDPYEQYF

V gene: TRBV29-1
CDR3 protein: CSVEGLAGKETQYF

V gene: TRBV18
CDR3 protein: CASSTNRLRAANQPQHF

V gene: TRBV6-1
CDR3 protein: CASSSREGAGTGELFF

V gene: TRBV7-9
CDR3 protein: CASSRDTTYEQYF

V gene: TRBV3-1
CDR3 protein: CASSQDSLAGINEQYF

V gene: TRBV30
CDR3 protein: CASVRGGSSYEQYF

V gene: TRBV4-3
CDR3 protein: CASSEGVQGYEQYF

V gene: TRBV12-3/TRBV12-4
CDR3 protein: CASSLQFTGASNEKLFF

V gene: TRBV15
CDR3 protein: CATSSGGANQPQHF

V gene: TRBV7-2
CDR3 protein: CASSLVGVSGNTIYF

V gene: TRBV6-1
CDR3 protein: CASSRLGGNEQFF

V gene: TRBV29-1
CDR3 protein: CSGLGGHEQFF

V gene: TRBV20-1
CDR3 protein: CSAPLGVSYNEQFF

V gene: TRBV6-5
CDR3 protein: CASSYLGLAGTYEQYF

V gene: TRBV10-1
CDR3 protein: CASRDWQISYEQYF

V gene: TRBV20-1
CDR3 protein: CSATPGQANYGYTF

V gene: TRBV7-3
CDR3 protein: CASSLTGEANTEAFF

V gene: TRBV30
CDR3 protein: CAFGDHTEAFF

V gene: TRBV2
CDR3 protein: CASSIGRTNTEAFF

V gene: TRBV4-1
CDR3 protein: CASSQGLAAQETQYF

V gene: TRBV28
CDR3 protein: CASSSGFFNWQYF

V gene: TRBV9
CDR3 protein: CASSASGAYEQYF

V gene: TRBV20-1
CDR3 protein: CSAGGLAIGDEQFF

V gene: TRBV28
CDR3 protein: CAIQTGYRNEQFF

V gene: TRBV5-8
CDR3 protein: CASETSGSLNEQFF

V gene: TRBV9
CDR3 protein: CASSLAGFPSEQYF

V gene: TRBV20-1
CDR3 protein: CSAGRTGGTDTQYF

V gene: TRBV4-1
CDR3 protein: CASSQVSGKSYEQYF

V gene: TRBV5-1
CDR3 protein: CASSLNPGDGAFF

V gene: TRBV28
CDR3 protein: CASSLPSRSGRKTQYF